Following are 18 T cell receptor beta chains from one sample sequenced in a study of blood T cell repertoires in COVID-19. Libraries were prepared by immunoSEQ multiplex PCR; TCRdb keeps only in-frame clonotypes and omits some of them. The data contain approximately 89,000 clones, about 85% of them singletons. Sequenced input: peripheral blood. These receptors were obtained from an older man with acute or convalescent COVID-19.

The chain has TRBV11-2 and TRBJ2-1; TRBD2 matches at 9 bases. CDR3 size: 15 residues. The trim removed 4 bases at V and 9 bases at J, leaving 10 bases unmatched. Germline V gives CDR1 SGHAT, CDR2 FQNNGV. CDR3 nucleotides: TGTGCCAGCAGCTCCGCTAGCGGGGTTGCACTTGAGCAGTTCTTC. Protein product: CASSSASGVALEQFF.

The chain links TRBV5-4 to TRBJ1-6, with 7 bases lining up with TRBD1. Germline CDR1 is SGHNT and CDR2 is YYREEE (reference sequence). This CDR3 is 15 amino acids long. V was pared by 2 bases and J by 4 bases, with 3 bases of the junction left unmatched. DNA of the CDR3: TGTGCCAGCAGCTTCCAACAGGGGTATAATTCACCCCTCCACTTT. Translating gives CASSFQQGYNSPLHF.

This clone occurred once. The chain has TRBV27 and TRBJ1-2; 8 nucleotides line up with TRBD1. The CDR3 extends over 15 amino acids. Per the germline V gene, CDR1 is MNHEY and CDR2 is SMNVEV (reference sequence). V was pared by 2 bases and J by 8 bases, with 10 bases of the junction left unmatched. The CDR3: CASSLGVQGAGGYTF. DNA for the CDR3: TGTGCCAGCAGTTTAGGGGTGCAGGGGGCTGGGGGCTACACCTTC.

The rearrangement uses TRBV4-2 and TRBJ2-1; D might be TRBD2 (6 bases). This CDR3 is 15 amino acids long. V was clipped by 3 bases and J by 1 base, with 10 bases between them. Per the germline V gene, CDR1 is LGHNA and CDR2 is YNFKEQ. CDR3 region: CASSHRGTSYNEQFF. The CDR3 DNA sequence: TGTGCCAGCAGCCATCGGGGGACGTCCTACAATGAGCAGTTCTTC.

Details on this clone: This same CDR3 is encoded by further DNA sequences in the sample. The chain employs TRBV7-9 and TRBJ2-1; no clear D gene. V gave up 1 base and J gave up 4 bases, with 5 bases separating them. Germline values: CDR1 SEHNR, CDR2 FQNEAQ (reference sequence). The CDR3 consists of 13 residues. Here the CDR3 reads CASSLELYNEQFF. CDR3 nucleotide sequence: TGTGCCAGCAGCTTAGAACTGTACAATGAGCAGTTCTTC.

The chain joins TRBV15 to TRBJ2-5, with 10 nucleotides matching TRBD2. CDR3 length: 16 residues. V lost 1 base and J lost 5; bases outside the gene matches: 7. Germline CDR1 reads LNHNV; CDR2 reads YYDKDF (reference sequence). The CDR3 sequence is CATSRAASGGWETQYF. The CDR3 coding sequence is TGTGCCACCAGCAGAGCGGCTAGCGGGGGTTGGGAGACCCAGTACTTC.

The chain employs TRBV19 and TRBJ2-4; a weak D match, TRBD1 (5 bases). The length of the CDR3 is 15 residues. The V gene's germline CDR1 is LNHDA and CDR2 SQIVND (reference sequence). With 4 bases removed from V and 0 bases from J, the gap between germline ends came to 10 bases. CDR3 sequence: CASSKKGIAKNIQYF. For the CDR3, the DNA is TGTGCCAGTAGTAAGAAGGGGATAGCCAAAAACATTCAGTACTTC.

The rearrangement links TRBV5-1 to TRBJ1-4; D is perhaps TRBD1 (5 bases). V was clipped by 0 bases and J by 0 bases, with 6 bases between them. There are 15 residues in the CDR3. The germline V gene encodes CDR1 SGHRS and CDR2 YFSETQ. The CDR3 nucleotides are TGCGCCAGCAGCTTGGGGGGCGCAACTAATGAAAAACTGTTTTTT. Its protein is CASSLGGATNEKLFF.

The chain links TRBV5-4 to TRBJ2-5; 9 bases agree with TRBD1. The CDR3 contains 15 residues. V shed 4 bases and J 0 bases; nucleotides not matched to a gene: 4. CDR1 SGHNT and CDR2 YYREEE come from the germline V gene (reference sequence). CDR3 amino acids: CASSPGTGYQETQYF. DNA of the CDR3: TGTGCCAGCAGCCCCGGGACAGGGTACCAAGAGACCCAGTACTTC.

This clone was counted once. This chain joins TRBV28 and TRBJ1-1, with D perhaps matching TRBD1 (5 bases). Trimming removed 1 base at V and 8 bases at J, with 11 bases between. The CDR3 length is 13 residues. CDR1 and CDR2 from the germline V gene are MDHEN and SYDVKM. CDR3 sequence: CASSLSGQREAFF. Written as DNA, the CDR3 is TGTGCCAGCAGTTTATCAGGGCAGAGGGAAGCTTTCTTT.

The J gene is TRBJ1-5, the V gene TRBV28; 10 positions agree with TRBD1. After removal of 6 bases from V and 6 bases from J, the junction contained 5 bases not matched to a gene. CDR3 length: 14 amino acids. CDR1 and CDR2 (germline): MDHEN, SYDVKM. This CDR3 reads CASSGQGGSQPQHF. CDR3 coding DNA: TGTGCCAGCAGCGGACAGGGGGGCAGTCAGCCCCAGCATTTT.

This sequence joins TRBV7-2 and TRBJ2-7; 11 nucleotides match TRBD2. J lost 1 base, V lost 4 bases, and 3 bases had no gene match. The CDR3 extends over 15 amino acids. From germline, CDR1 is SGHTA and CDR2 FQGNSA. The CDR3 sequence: CASSYSGGVSYEQYV. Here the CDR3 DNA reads TGTGCCAGCAGCTATAGCGGGGGGGTTTCCTACGAGCAGTACGTC.

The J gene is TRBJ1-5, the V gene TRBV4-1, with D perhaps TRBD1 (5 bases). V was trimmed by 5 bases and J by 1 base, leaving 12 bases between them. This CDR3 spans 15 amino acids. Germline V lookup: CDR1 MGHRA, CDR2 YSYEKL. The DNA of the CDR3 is TGCGCCAGCAGCTTTCGCGGGGGGAGCAATCAGCCCCAGCATTTT. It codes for CASSFRGGSNQPQHF.

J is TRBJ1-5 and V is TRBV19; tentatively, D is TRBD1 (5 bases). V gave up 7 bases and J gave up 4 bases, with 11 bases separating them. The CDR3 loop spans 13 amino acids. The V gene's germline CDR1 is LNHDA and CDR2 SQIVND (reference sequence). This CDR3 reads CASTKQENQPQHF. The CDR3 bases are TGTGCCAGTACCAAACAGGAGAATCAGCCCCAGCATTTT.

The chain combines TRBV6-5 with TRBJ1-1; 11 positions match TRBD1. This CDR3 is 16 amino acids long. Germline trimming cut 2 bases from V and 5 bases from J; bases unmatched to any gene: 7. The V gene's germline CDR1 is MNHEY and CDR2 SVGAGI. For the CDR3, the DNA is TGTGCCAGCAGTTACAAGGGACAGGGGGGAAGGACTGAAGCTTTCTTT. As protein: CASSYKGQGGRTEAFF.

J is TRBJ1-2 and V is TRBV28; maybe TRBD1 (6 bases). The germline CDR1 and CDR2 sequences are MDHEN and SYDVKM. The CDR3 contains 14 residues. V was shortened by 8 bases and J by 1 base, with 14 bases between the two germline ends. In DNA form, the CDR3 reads TGTGCCAGCGGGATAGGGGGTGGTAACTATGGCTACACCTTC. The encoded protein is CASGIGGGNYGYTF.

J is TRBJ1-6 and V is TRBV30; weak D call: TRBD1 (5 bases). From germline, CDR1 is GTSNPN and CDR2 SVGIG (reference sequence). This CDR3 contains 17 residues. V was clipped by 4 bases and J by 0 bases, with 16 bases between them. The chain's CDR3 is CAWKPGLPSSYNSPLHF. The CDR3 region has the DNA TGTGCCTGGAAACCGGGACTGCCGAGCTCCTATAATTCACCCCTCCACTTT. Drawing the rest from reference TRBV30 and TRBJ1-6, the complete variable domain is SQTIHQWPATLVQPVGSPLSLECTVEGTSNPNLYWYRQAAGRGLQLLFYSVGIGQISSEVPQNLSASRPQDRQFILSSKKLLLSDSGFYLCAWKPGLPSSYNSPLHFGNGTRLTVT.

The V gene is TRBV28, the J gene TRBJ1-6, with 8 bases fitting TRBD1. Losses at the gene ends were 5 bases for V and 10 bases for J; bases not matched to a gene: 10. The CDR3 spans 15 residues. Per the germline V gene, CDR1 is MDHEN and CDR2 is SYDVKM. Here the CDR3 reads CASSQIQGVGSPLHF. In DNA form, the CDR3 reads TGTGCCAGCAGTCAAATACAGGGGGTTGGATCACCCCTCCACTTT. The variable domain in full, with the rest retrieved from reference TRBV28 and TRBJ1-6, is DVKVTQSSRYLVKRTGEKVFLECVQDMDHENMFWYRQDPGLGLRLIYFSYDVKMKEKGDIPEGYSVSREKKERFSLILESASTNQTSMYLCASSQIQGVGSPLHFGNGTRLTVT.